This entry lists 18 T cell receptor beta chains sequenced from one sample in a study of shared clonotypes between healthy human individuals. Method: immunoSEQ multiplex PCR; TCRdb's copy keeps in-frame clones and lacks some. The data show approximately 2.5 million clones, with approximately 93% seen just once and 0.36% held by the top ten. The sample comprised naive CD4+ T cells from PBMCs. Noted subset: CD45RA+ positively selected. The receptors were sampled from a man aged 18 to 29 in good health. Some clones in this sample may be carry-over from other donors' samples.

DNA for the CDR3: TGTGCCAGCAGTTCTGTATCTGGGGCCAACGTCCTGACTTTC. Its translation is CASSSVSGANVLTF. The V call is TRBV6-6, the J call TRBJ2-6; no clear D gene. Germline V CDR1 and CDR2: MNHNY, SVGAGI (reference sequence). The CDR3 consists of 14 residues. Trimming removed 4 bases from V and 1 base from J, with 5 bases in between.

This clone was seen just once. The genes are TRBV27 and TRBJ2-7; 9 nucleotides match TRBD1. Losses at the gene ends were 8 bases for V and 3 bases for J; bases not matched to a gene: 8. In germline, CDR1 is MNHEY, CDR2 SMNVEV (reference sequence). The CDR3 consists of 14 residues. In nucleotides, the CDR3 is TGTGCCAGCCGACCGAGGACAGGGGTCTACGAGCAGTACTTC. It translates to CASRPRTGVYEQYF.

The chain combines TRBV5-1 with TRBJ1-2, with TRBD1 as a possible D gene (6 bases). This CDR3 comprises 15 residues. Trimming cost V 0 bases and J 8 bases, with 17 bases left between them. Germline V gene data show CDR1 as SGHRS and CDR2 as YFSETQ. The CDR3 protein is CASSLAKGGTEGYTF. CDR3 in DNA: TGCGCCAGCAGCTTGGCCAAGGGGGGTACGGAAGGCTACACCTTC. The full variable domain, with the rest looked up from reference TRBV5-1 and TRBJ1-2, is KAGVTQTPRYLIKTRGQQVTLSCSPISGHRSVSWYQQTPGQGLQFLFEYFSETQRNKGNFPGRFSGRQFSNSRSEMNVSTLELGDSALYLCASSLAKGGTEGYTFGSGTRLTVV.

This clone was observed once. The rearrangement uses TRBV5-4 and TRBJ2-7; 7 nucleotides line up with TRBD2. This CDR3 has 15 amino acids. From germline, CDR1 is SGHNT and CDR2 YYREEE (reference sequence). Trimming took 4 bases from V and 2 from J; bases not matched to a gene: 9. The CDR3 here is CASSQTGGGTYEQYF. DNA for the CDR3: TGTGCCAGCAGCCAGACGGGAGGTGGGACCTACGAGCAGTACTTC.

V gene TRBV18 combines with J gene TRBJ2-2; D is unclear. Germline CDR1 and CDR2: KGHSH and LQKENI. The CDR3 is 14 amino acids. V shed 3 bases and J shed 4 bases, with 9 bases lying between them. CDR3 region: CASSPAVGTGELFF. The DNA of the CDR3 is TGTGCCAGCTCACCGGCTGTAGGCACCGGGGAGCTGTTTTTT.

The chain carries TRBV6-1 and TRBJ2-4; the D gene is possibly TRBD1 (8 bases). This CDR3 comprises 18 residues. V was cut by 0 bases and J by 6 bases, with 21 bases left in between. CDR1 and CDR2 from the germline V gene are MNHNS and SASEGT. The chain's CDR3 is CASSEAGQGGTGRNIQYF. The CDR3 DNA follows: TGTGCCAGCAGTGAAGCTGGACAGGGAGGGACGGGGAGAAACATTCAGTACTTC.

The V call is TRBV6-5, the J call TRBJ2-2; possibly TRBD2 for D (5 bases). V lost 2 bases and J lost 5, with 15 bases in between. CDR3 size: 16 residues. CDR1 and CDR2 from the germline V gene are MNHEY and SVGAGI. The CDR3, as DNA: TGTGCCAGCAGTTACCGACGGACTGGCTTGACCGGGGAGCTGTTTTTT. Residues: CASSYRRTGLTGELFF.

The genes are TRBV28 and TRBJ1-4; the match to TRBD1 covers 9 bases. This CDR3 has 14 residues. The junction had 6 bases not matched to a gene; V was cut back by 6 bases and J by 7 bases. The germline V gene encodes CDR1 MDHEN and CDR2 SYDVKM. This CDR3 reads CASRRDRVVEKLFF. The CDR3 DNA sequence: TGTGCCAGCAGGAGGGACAGGGTGGTTGAAAAACTGTTTTTT.

In the case of this clone: This specimen includes other DNA sequences encoding the same CDR3. This chain connects TRBV5-1 to TRBJ2-1; no firm D call. V was cut by 1 base and J by 3 bases, with 8 bases left in between. From germline, CDR1 is SGHRS and CDR2 YFSETQ. The CDR3 runs to 14 residues. The CDR3 coding sequence is TGCGCCAGCAGCTTGCTTTCCGTCTACAATGAGCAGTTCTTC. It specifies CASSLLSVYNEQFF.

CDR3 loop: CASSVRQLASSYEQYF. Here the CDR3 DNA reads TGTGCCAGCAGCGTACGCCAACTAGCGAGCTCCTACGAGCAGTACTTC. This chain connects TRBV9 to TRBJ2-7; 7 bases fit TRBD2. CDR1 SGDLS and CDR2 YYNGEE come from the germline V gene. With V trimmed by 1 base and J by 0 bases, 7 bases remained unmatched. The length of the CDR3 is 16 residues.

The chain links TRBV27 to TRBJ2-1, with D tentatively TRBD2 (6 bases). CDR1 is MNHEY, CDR2 SMNVEV, per germline (reference sequence). This CDR3 is built from 18 residues. V dropped 3 bases and J dropped 1 base, with 19 bases sitting between them. CDR3 sequence reads: CASSFLSTLGSSYNEQFF. In nucleotides, the CDR3 is TGTGCCAGCAGTTTTTTATCTACTCTCGGGAGTTCCTACAATGAGCAGTTCTTC.

This clone has just a few counts. The chain has TRBV30 and TRBJ1-1; D is unclear. Trimming shortened V by 3 bases and J by 11 bases, and 13 bases separated the two germline ends. Per germline, CDR1 GTSNPN and CDR2 SVGIG (reference sequence). The CDR3 has 11 amino acids. CDR3 DNA sequence: TGTGCCTGGAGCCCAAGCGGTGGGGCTTTCTTT. Its protein product is CAWSPSGGAFF.

This sequence joins TRBV9 and TRBJ2-7; 11 nucleotides agree with TRBD2. The length of the CDR3 is 15 residues. V lost 1 base and J lost 4; bases outside the gene matches: 4. Per the germline V gene, CDR1 is SGDLS and CDR2 is YYNGEE. The DNA of the CDR3 is TGTGCCAGCAGCGTAAGTCCTAGCGGGAGGTACGAGCAGTACTTC. This sequence encodes CASSVSPSGRYEQYF.

The chain joins TRBV7-6 to TRBJ2-1, with a tentative D call TRBD2 (5 bases). CDR1 and CDR2 (germline): SGHVS, FNYEAQ. The CDR3 has 15 amino acids. The V end lost 5 bases, the J end lost 3 bases, and 14 bases lay between the germline ends. The DNA for the CDR3 is TGTGCCAGCAGCCCCCCCGGACTCGACTACAATGAGCAGTTCTTC. Its translation is CASSPPGLDYNEQFF.

The V and J genes are TRBV28 and TRBJ1-1; weak D call: TRBD1 (6 bases). This CDR3 is built from 15 residues. Germline loops: CDR1 MDHEN, CDR2 SYDVKM. V dropped 2 bases and J dropped 0 bases, with 10 bases sitting between them. The CDR3 region is CASSLGQPMNTEAFF. CDR3 nucleotide sequence: TGTGCCAGCAGTTTAGGACAGCCCATGAACACTGAAGCTTTCTTT.

The chain carries TRBV2 and TRBJ1-3; tentative D call: TRBD1 (5 bases). With 5 bases removed from V and 2 bases from J, the gap between germline ends came to 19 bases. Germline CDR1 is SNHLY and CDR2 is FYNNEI. CDR3 size: 17 residues. The CDR3 DNA is TGTGCCAGCAGTACTACGGGACGGATCTTTGCTGGAAACACCATATATTTT. It yields the protein CASSTTGRIFAGNTIYF.

The chain links TRBV6-6 to TRBJ2-7, with 7 positions matching TRBD1. After removal of 7 bases from V and 5 bases from J, the junction contained 8 bases not matched to a gene. Germline-derived CDR1 and CDR2 are MNHNY and SVGAGI (reference sequence). CDR3 length: 13 residues. The CDR3, as DNA: TGTGCCAGCACGCCAGGGGGATCCCACGAGCAGTACTTC. This codes for CASTPGGSHEQYF.

The chain links TRBV5-4 to TRBJ1-2; no clear D. Trimming removed 0 bases at V and 4 bases at J, with 16 bases between. The length of the CDR3 is 16 residues. CDR1 and CDR2 from the germline V gene are SGHNT and YYREEE (reference sequence). The CDR3 region has the DNA TGTGCCAGCAGCTTGGCCGGCACAGCCACTCTCTATGGCTACACCTTC. Translation gives CASSLAGTATLYGYTF.